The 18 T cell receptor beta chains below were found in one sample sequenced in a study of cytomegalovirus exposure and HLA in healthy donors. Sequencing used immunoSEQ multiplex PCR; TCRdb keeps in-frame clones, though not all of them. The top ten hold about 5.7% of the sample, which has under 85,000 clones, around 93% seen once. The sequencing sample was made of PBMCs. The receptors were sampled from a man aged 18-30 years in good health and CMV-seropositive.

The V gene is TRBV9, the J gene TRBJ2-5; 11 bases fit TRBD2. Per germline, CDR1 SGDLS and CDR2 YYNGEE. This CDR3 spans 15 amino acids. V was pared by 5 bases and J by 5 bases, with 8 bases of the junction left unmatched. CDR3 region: CASSYGLAGGETQYF. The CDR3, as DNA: TGTGCCAGCAGTTATGGACTAGCGGGTGGGGAGACCCAGTACTTC. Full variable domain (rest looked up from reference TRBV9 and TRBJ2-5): DSGVTQTPKHLITATGQRVTLRCSPRSGDLSVYWYQQSLDQGLQFLIQYYNGEERAKGNILERFSAQQFPDLHSELNLSSLELGDSALYFCASSYGLAGGETQYFGPGTRLLVL.

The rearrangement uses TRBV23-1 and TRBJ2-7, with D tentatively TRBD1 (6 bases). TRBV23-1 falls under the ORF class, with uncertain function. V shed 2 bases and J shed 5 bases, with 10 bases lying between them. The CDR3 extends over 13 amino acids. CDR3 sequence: CASSQIQGHEQYF. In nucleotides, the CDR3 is TGCGCCAGCAGTCAAATACAGGGCCACGAGCAGTACTTC.

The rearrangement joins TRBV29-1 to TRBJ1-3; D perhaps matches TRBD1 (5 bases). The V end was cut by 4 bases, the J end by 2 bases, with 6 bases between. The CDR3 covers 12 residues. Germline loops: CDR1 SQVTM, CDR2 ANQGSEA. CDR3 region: CSVGGTGNTIYF. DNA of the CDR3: TGCAGCGTTGGGGGCACTGGAAACACCATATATTTT. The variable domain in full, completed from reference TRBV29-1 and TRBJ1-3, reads SAVISQKPSRDICQRGTSLTIQCQVDSQVTMMFWYRQQPGQSLTLIATANQGSEATYESGFVIDKFPISRPNLTFSTLTVSNMSPEDSSIYLCSVGGTGNTIYFGEGSWLTVV.

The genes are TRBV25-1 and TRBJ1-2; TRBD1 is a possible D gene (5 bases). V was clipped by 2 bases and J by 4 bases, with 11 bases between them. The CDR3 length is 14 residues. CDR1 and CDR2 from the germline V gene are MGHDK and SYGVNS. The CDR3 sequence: CASSEPGGGYGYTF. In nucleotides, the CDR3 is TGTGCCAGCAGTGAACCCGGGGGGGGCTATGGCTACACCTTC.

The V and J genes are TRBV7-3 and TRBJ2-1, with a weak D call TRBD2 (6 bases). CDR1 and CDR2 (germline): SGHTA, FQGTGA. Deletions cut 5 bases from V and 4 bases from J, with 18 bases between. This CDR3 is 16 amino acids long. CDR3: CASSRTAGNEYNEQFF. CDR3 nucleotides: TGTGCCAGCAGCCGAACGGCGGGGAATGAGTACAATGAGCAGTTCTTC.

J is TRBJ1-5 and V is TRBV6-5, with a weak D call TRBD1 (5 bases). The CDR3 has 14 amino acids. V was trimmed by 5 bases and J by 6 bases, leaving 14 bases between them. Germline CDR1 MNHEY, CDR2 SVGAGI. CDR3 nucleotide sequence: TGTGCCAGCAGTGCGGCAGGGAGGGCTCAGCCCCAGCATTTT. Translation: CASSAAGRAQPQHF.

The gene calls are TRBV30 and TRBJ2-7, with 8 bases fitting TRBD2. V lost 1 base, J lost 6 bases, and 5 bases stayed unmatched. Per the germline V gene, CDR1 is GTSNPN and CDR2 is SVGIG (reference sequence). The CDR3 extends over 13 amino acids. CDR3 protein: CAWSASGRVEQYF. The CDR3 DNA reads TGTGCCTGGAGTGCGAGCGGGAGAGTCGAGCAGTACTTC.

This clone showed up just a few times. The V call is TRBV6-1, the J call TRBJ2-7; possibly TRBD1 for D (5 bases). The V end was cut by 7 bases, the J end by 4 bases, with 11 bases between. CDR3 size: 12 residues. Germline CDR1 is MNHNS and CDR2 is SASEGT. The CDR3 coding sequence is TGTGCCAGCAAGGGCCAGGGTTACGAGCAGTACTTC. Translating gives CASKGQGYEQYF.

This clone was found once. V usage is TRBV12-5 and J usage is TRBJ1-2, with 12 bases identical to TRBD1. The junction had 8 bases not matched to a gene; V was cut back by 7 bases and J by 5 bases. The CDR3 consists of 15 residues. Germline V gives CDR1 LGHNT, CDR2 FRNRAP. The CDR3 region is CASAPGQGAGYGYTF. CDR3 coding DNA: TGTGCTAGTGCCCCGGGACAGGGGGCAGGTTATGGCTACACCTTC. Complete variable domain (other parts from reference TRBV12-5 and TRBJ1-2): DARVTQTPRHKVTEMGQEVTMRCQPILGHNTVFWYRQTMMQGLELLAYFRNRAPLDDSGMPKDRFSAEMPDATLATLKIQPSEPRDSAVYFCASAPGQGAGYGYTFGSGTRLTVV.

The CDR3 is CASRLGRSGGDTQYF. The DNA of the CDR3 is TGTGCCAGCCGACTCGGACGTAGTGGAGGGGATACGCAGTATTTT. The V gene is TRBV5-4, the J gene TRBJ2-3, with D possibly TRBD2 on 6 matching bases. The V end lost 7 bases, the J end lost 6 bases, and 21 bases lay between the germline ends. This CDR3 has 15 residues. Germline lookup yields CDR1 SGHNT and CDR2 YYREEE (reference sequence).

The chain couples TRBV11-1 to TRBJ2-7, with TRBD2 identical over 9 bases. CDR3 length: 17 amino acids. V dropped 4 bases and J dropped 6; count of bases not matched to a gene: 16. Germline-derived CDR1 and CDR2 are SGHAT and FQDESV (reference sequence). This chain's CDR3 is CASSSGSFYSGRVEQYF. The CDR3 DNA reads TGTGCCAGCAGCTCCGGGTCTTTTTATAGCGGGAGAGTCGAGCAGTACTTC.

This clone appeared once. The CDR3 spells CATSRDLRLVNEQFF. The DNA for the CDR3 is TGTGCCACCAGCAGAGATCTGAGACTAGTCAATGAGCAGTTCTTC. The chain employs TRBV15 and TRBJ2-1, with D perhaps TRBD2 (6 bases). CDR3 size: 15 residues. Germline V CDR1 and CDR2: LNHNV, YYDKDF (reference sequence). V lost 0 bases, J lost 6 bases, and 12 bases lay in between. Complete variable domain (other parts from reference TRBV15 and TRBJ2-1): DAMVIQNPRYQVTQFGKPVTLSCSQTLNHNVMYWYQQKSSQAPKLLFHYYDKDFNNEADTPDNFQSRRPNTSFCFLDIRSPGLGDTAMYLCATSRDLRLVNEQFFGPGTRLTVL.

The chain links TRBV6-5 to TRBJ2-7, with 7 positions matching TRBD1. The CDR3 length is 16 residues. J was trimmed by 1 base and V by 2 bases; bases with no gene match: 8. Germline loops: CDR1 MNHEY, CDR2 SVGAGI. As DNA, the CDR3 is TGTGCCAGCAGTTACCAGACAGGGCCTGGATCCTACGAGCAGTACTTC. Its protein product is CASSYQTGPGSYEQYF.

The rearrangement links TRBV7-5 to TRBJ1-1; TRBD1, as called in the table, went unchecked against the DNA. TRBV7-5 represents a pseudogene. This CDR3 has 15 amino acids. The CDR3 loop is CARSPGTVRDTEAFF. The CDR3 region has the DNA TGTGCCAGAAGCCCAGGGACAGTAAGGGACACTGAAGCTTTCTTT.

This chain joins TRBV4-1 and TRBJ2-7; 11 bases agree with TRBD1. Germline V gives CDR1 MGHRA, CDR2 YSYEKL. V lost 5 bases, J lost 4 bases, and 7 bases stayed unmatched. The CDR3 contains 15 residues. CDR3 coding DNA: TGCGCCAGCAGCTACGGACAGGGGGCGAGGTACGAGCAGTACTTC. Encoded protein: CASSYGQGARYEQYF.

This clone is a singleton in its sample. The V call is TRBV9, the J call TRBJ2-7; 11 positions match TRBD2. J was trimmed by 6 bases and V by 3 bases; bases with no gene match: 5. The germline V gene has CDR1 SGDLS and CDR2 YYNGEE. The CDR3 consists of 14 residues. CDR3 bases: TGTGCCAGCAGCGCCGGACTAGCGGGTGGCGAGCAGTACTTC. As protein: CASSAGLAGGEQYF.

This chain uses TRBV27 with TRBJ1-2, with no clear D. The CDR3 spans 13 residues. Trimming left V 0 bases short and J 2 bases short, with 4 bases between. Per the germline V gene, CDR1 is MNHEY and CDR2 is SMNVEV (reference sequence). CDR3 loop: CASSLSLNYGYTF. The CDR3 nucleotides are TGTGCCAGCAGTTTATCCTTGAACTATGGCTACACCTTC.

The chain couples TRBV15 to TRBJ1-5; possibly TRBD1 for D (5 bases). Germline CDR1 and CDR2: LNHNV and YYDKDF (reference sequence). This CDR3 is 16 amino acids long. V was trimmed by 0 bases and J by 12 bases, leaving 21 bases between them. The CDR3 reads CATSRDLTESINGQHF. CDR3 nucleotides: TGTGCCACCAGCAGAGATTTGACAGAGTCCATAAATGGCCAGCATTTT.